A selection of T cell receptor beta chains follows, all from one sample in a study of CD8+ T cells in alopecia areata. The assay was immunoSEQ multiplex PCR, and TCRdb's table has in-frame clones only and misses some. This table has roughly 130,000 clones, 58% appearing once. Here the sequenced sample was CD4+ T cells sorted from blood, taken at week 0. The source is a human donor with alopecia areata. CDR3s include the opening cysteine and the closing phenylalanine or tryptophan. Fields, in order: CDR3 DNA, CDR3 protein, J gene, clone size, CDR3 length, D gene, V gene. A D gene is named only where the DNA matches it firmly. Expanded clones get a size class; other rows say once, few or many, or leave the size out.

TGTGCCAGCAGGGCCTTGTGGGGGGCAGATGGCTACACCTTC CASRALWGADGYTF TRBJ1-2 few 14 . TRBV2
TGTGCCAGCAGTGGAAAGGAAAAACTGTTTTTT CASSGKEKLFF TRBJ1-4 . 11 . TRBV2
TGTGCCAGCAGCCCAAGCGTACGGGAGGTCGATGAGCAGTTCTTC CASSPSVREVDEQFF TRBJ2-1 . 15 TRBD2 TRBV7-3
TGCAGCGTTGGAGCCCACAGTAGAATAAACTATGGCTACACCTTC CSVGAHSRINYGYTF TRBJ1-2 . 15 . TRBV29-1
TGTGCCAGCAGTGTGGTCCAGGGAGCTTTCTTT CASSVVQGAFF TRBJ1-1 . 11 . TRBV2
TGTGCCAGCAGCCAAGATGAAAGGACAGGGAATGAAAAACTGTTTTTT CASSQDERTGNEKLFF TRBJ1-4 . 16 TRBD1 TRBV4-2
TGTGCCAGCAGCTTGGGGGGGGACGGGGAGCTGTTTTTT CASSLGGDGELFF TRBJ2-2 . 13 TRBD2 TRBV7-3
TGTGCCAGCAGTCCCGAGTGGACCTTCGCCAAAAACATTCAGTACTTC CASSPEWTFAKNIQYF TRBJ2-4 few 16 . TRBV7-2
TGTGCCTGGACTAGCGGGAGGGCCGATCAGTCTGAGCAGTTCTTC CAWTSGRADQSEQFF TRBJ2-1 . 15 TRBD2 TRBV30
TGTGCCATCAGTGATTCAGGGGTGGACACTGAAGCTTTCTTT CAISDSGVDTEAFF TRBJ1-1 . 14 . TRBV10-3
TGCGCCAGCAGTCGGCCTCTGGACACCCAAACTAACTATGGCTACACCTTC CASSRPLDTQTNYGYTF TRBJ1-2 few 17 . TRBV23-1
TGCGCCAGCAGCTTGGAGCCAGGCAGAATGACTGAAGCTTTCTTT CASSLEPGRMTEAFF TRBJ1-1 few 15 . TRBV5-1
TGCGCCAGCAGTGTATCTGGGGGAGGCTACACCTTC CASSVSGGGYTF TRBJ1-2 . 12 . TRBV10-2
TGCGCCAGCAGCTTGGCGCCGGAGACCCAGTACTTC CASSLAPETQYF TRBJ2-5 . 12 . TRBV5-1
TGCGCCAGCAGCCAGGGACTCAAGTCGTACCAAGAGACCCAGTACTTC CASSQGLKSYQETQYF TRBJ2-5 . 16 . TRBV4-1